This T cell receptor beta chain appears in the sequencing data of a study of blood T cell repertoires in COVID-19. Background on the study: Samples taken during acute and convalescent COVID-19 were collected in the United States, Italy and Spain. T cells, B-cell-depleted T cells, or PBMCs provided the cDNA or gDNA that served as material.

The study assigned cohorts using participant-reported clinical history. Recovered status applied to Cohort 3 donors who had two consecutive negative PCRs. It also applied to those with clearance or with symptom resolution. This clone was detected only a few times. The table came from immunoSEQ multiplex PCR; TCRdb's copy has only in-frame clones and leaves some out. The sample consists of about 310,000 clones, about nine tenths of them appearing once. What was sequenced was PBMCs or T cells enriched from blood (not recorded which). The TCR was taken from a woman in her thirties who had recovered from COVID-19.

In DNA form, the CDR3 reads TGTGCCAGCAGCACGTACACAGGGGATGGCTACACCTTC. The encoded protein is CASSTYTGDGYTF. This chain links TRBV7-2 with TRBJ1-2; 7 bases align to TRBD1. From germline, CDR1 is SGHTA and CDR2 FQGNSA. This CDR3 has 13 amino acids. V dropped 5 bases and J dropped 6; count of bases not matched to a gene: 6.